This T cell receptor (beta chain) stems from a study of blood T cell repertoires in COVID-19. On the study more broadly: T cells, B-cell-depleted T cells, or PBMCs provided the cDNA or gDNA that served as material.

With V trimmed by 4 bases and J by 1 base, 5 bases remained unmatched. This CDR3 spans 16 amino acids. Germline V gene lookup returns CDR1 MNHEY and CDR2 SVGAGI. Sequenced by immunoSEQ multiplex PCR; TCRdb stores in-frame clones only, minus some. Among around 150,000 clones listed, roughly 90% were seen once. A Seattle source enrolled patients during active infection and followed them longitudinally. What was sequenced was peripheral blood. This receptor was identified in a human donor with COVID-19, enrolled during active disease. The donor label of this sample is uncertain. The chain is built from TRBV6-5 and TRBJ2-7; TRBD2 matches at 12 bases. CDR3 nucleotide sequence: TGTGCCAGCAGTTCCAGGACTAGCGGGGAGTCCTACGAGCAGTACTTC. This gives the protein CASSSRTSGESYEQYF.